These 28 T cell receptor beta chains share one sample of origin, sequenced in a study of metastatic and nonmetastatic thyroid tumors. Through MiXCR, TCRdb re-clonotyped the PCR reads. The sample consists of around 50,000 clones, 22% of them appearing once. Thyroid surgery had not been preceded by any treatment in any patient. The sample comprised blood. All receptors derive from a male donor with papillary thyroid cancer or a benign thyroid nodule (not recorded which). Some clones in this sample may be carry-over from other donors' samples.

This clone was seen repeatedly, ten times or more. The CDR3: CASSPTRVRGPNEQFF. The CDR3 coding sequence is TGTGCCAGCAGCCCAACGAGGGTTAGGGGTCCCAATGAGCAGTTCTTC. The chain uses TRBV11-1 and TRBJ2-1; the D gene could be TRBD1 or TRBD2 (5 bases each). The germline V and J ends were trimmed by 5 bases and 6 bases, with 20 bases remaining between them. From germline, CDR1 is SGHAT and CDR2 FQDESV (reference sequence). The CDR3 covers 16 residues.

This clone was found a few times. J is TRBJ1-6 and V is TRBV12-3 or TRBV12-4; 7 positions match TRBD1. Trimming removed 5 bases from V and 7 bases from J; junction bases left unmatched: 5. This CDR3 has 14 residues. CDR3 loop: CASSETGRNSPLHF. The CDR3 region has the DNA TGTGCCAGCAGTGAGACAGGGAGGAATTCACCCCTCCACTTT.

The sample holds many counts of this clone. The CDR3 loop is CASSPGGGSTDTQYF. CDR3 bases: TGTGCCAGCAGTCCCGGGGGGGGGAGCACAGATACGCAGTATTTT. The chain employs TRBV12-3 or TRBV12-4 and TRBJ2-3; 8 nucleotides match TRBD2. Trimming at V came to 5 bases and at J to 0 bases, leaving 4 bases not matched to a gene. The CDR3 has 15 residues.

This clone was found a few times. One end of the junction fails to match germline, which may point to a read error. The chain uses TRBV12-3 or TRBV12-4 and TRBJ2-7, with D possibly being TRBD1 (6 bases). The CDR3 length is 14 residues. In nucleotides, the CDR3 is TGCGCCAGCAGCCCAGGGGCTGAGGGCTACGAGCAGTACTTC. This translates into CASSPGAEGYEQYF.

This clone was seen repeatedly, ten times or more. The V and J genes are TRBV24-1 and TRBJ2-2; 12 bases map to TRBD2. This CDR3 has 17 amino acids. Germline-derived CDR1 and CDR2 are KGHDR and SFDVKD. V lost 3 bases, J lost 2 bases, and 3 bases stayed unmatched. The CDR3: CATSDPGLAGNTGELFF. As DNA, the CDR3 is TGTGCCACCAGTGATCCTGGACTAGCGGGAAACACCGGGGAGCTGTTTTTT.

Many counts were recorded for this clone. Other DNA sequences in this specimen translate into the identical CDR3. This rearrangement joins TRBV18 to TRBJ2-3; 11 positions agree with TRBD2. V lost 10 bases, J lost 0 bases, and 6 bases stayed unmatched. Germline CDR1 is KGHSH and CDR2 is LQKENI. The CDR3 spans 15 residues. DNA of the CDR3: TGTGCCACCTCCGGGACTAGCGGAAGCACAGATACGCAGTATTTT. This codes for CATSGTSGSTDTQYF.

This clone showed up many times. V and J are TRBV14 and TRBJ1-1, with D unclear. The germline V and J ends were trimmed by 4 bases and 0 bases, with 9 bases remaining between them. This CDR3 contains 14 residues. Germline V CDR1 and CDR2: SGHDN, FVKESK. The chain's CDR3 is CASSRPGMNTEAFF. The CDR3 DNA reads TGTGCCAGCAGCCGGCCGGGGATGAACACTGAAGCTTTCTTT.

This clone came up once. This chain connects TRBV11-2 to TRBJ2-1; no firm D call. The CDR3 is 17 residues long. CDR1 is SGHAT and CDR2 is FQNNGV in the germline V gene. The V end lost 7 bases, the J end lost 2 bases, and 21 bases lay between the germline ends. The CDR3 DNA reads TGTGCCAGCATCCCACGAGCTCTCCAGTGTCCCTACAATGAGCAGTTCTTC. Its protein product is CASIPRALQCPYNEQFF.

This chain uses TRBV18 with TRBJ2-7; 13 nucleotides line up with TRBD2. The CDR3 runs to 18 residues. The junction had 13 bases not matched to a gene; V was cut back by 6 bases and J by 2 bases. Germline values: CDR1 KGHSH, CDR2 LQKENI. CDR3 nucleotides: TGTGCCAGCTCGGATCCCGGACTAGCGGGAGACCGTCCCTACGAGCAGTACTTC. Its protein product is CASSDPGLAGDRPYEQYF.

V gene TRBV6-1 combines with J gene TRBJ1-1, with 9 bases lining up with TRBD1. Germline CDR1 reads MNHNS; CDR2 reads SASEGT. CDR3 size: 14 residues. Trimming at V came to 5 bases and at J to 7 bases, leaving 8 bases not matched to a gene. In DNA, the CDR3 is TGTGCCAGCAGTCGGACAGGGGAGGACGGTGAAGCTTTCTTT. It yields the protein CASSRTGEDGEAFF.

This clone appeared many times. The chain has TRBV28 and TRBJ2-5; 14 bases match TRBD2. Per the germline V gene, CDR1 is MDHEN and CDR2 is SYDVKM. V lost 8 bases, J lost 4 bases, and 9 bases stayed unmatched. This CDR3 is 16 amino acids long. The DNA for the CDR3 is TGTGCCAGCTCCCAGCCGGGACTAGCGGGAGCAGAGACCCAGTACTTC. Translating it yields CASSQPGLAGAETQYF.

This clone was observed many times. V and J are TRBV30 and TRBJ2-5; D call uncertain. Germline CDR1 GTSNPN, CDR2 SVGIG (reference sequence). Trimming removed 4 bases at V and 4 bases at J, with 13 bases between. This CDR3 is built from 13 residues. The CDR3 reads CAWTVGIGETQYF. CDR3 nucleotides: TGTGCCTGGACTGTTGGGATTGGAGAGACCCAGTACTTC.

The rearrangement joins TRBV3-1 to TRBJ2-7; D perhaps matches TRBD1 (6 bases). This CDR3 is 14 amino acids long. The ends were cut back, 3 bases at V and 7 bases at J, with 16 bases in the middle. Germline lookup yields CDR1 LGHDT and CDR2 YNNKEL (reference sequence). In DNA, the CDR3 is TGTGCCAGCAGCCACCGGGACAAGGTGTGGGAGCAGTACTTC. Its translation: CASSHRDKVWEQYF.

Many counts were recorded for this clone. The rearrangement joins TRBV20-1 to TRBJ2-7; D unclear. The CDR3 has 11 residues. From germline, CDR1 is DFQATT and CDR2 SNEGSKA (reference sequence). V gave up 0 bases and J gave up 3 bases, with 3 bases separating them. CDR3 coding DNA: TGCAGTGCTAGAGACAACTACGAGCAGTACTTC. Amino acid sequence: CSARDNYEQYF.

This clone was seen repeatedly, ten times or more. The chain links TRBV11-2 to TRBJ2-2, with TRBD1 matching over 7 bases. After removal of 4 bases from V and 6 bases from J, the junction contained 8 bases not matched to a gene. Germline loops: CDR1 SGHAT, CDR2 FQNNGV. The CDR3 totals 15 residues. CDR3 sequence: CASSYSTGIPGELFF. The CDR3 region has the DNA TGTGCCAGCAGCTACTCGACAGGGATTCCCGGGGAGCTGTTTTTT.

J is TRBJ1-2 and V is TRBV7-3; D possibly corresponds to TRBD1 (6 bases). V was cut by 5 bases and J by 4 bases, with 11 bases left in between. This CDR3 region has 13 residues. Germline V gene data show CDR1 as SGHTA and CDR2 as FQGTGA. CDR3 loop: CASSPGGAYGYTF. In DNA form, the CDR3 reads TGTGCCAGCAGCCCGGGGGGGGCCTATGGCTACACCTTC.

This chain uses TRBV12-3 or TRBV12-4 with TRBJ1-5, with D hard to call. This CDR3 contains 13 residues. Trimming shortened V by 3 bases and J by 5 bases, and 8 bases separated the two germline ends. CDR3 nucleotides: TGTGCCAGCAGTTTGGAGAGAGATCAGCCCCAGCATTTT. This encodes CASSLERDQPQHF.

This clone was seen more than once but under ten times. The chain joins TRBV2 to TRBJ1-2; no reliable D call. This CDR3 spans 13 amino acids. Trimming left V 7 bases short and J 0 bases short, with 9 bases between. Germline CDR1 reads SNHLY; CDR2 reads FYNNEI. The CDR3 is CASNNGANYGYTF. The CDR3 DNA follows: TGTGCCAGCAACAACGGGGCTAACTATGGCTACACCTTC.

The table lists this clone with a few counts. A much larger clone differs by one base, so this may be a read error. The chain has TRBV7-9 and TRBJ1-4; 7 bases agree with TRBD1. V lost 5 bases to trimming and J lost 7 bases; unmatched junction nucleotides: 13. The CDR3 consists of 16 residues. Germline assignment: CDR1 SEHNR and CDR2 FQNEAQ (reference sequence). The CDR3 nucleotides are TGTGCCAGCAGCCCGGTCCGGACAGGATGCCTTGAAAAACTGTTTTTT. Encoded protein: CASSPVRTGCLEKLFF.

A few counts support this clone. This chain connects TRBV6-4 to TRBJ2-3, with TRBD2 matching 7 bases. The CDR3 covers 15 residues. V shed 2 bases, J shed 0 bases, and the junction held 2 bases outside the gene matches. Germline CDR1 is MRHNA and CDR2 is SNTAGT. CDR3 protein: CASSDGAGSTDTQYF. CDR3 nucleotide sequence: TGTGCCAGCAGTGACGGAGCGGGGAGCACAGATACGCAGTATTTT.

This clone appeared once. The chain couples TRBV18 to TRBJ1-6; 9 bases agree with TRBD1. Looked up from germline, CDR1 is KGHSH and CDR2 is LQKENI. This CDR3 region has 17 residues. J gave up 10 bases and V 5 bases, and 15 bases lay outside the gene matches. CDR3 sequence reads: CASSIFRDRELPSPLHF. In DNA, the CDR3 is TGTGCCAGCTCAATCTTCCGGGACAGGGAGTTGCCCTCACCCCTCCACTTT.

This clone was recorded many times. The chain has TRBV6-6 and TRBJ2-4; the D is unclear. Per the germline V gene, CDR1 is MNHNY and CDR2 is SVGAGI (reference sequence). CDR3 size: 14 residues. Deletions cut 0 bases from V and 8 bases from J, with 11 bases between. The CDR3 DNA sequence: TGTGCCAGCAGTTACTCGCAATCCCAGGACATTCAGTACTTC. Translated: CASSYSQSQDIQYF.

This clone was picked up many times. Different DNA sequences within this sample yield the same CDR3. The rearrangement joins TRBV30 to TRBJ2-5; the match to TRBD2 covers 8 bases. The CDR3 spans 17 residues. In germline, CDR1 is GTSNPN, CDR2 SVGIG (reference sequence). The junction had 14 bases not matched to a gene; V was cut back by 0 bases and J by 5 bases. This CDR3 reads CAWSVRGGGLRSETQYF. CDR3 sequence (DNA): TGTGCCTGGAGTGTACGGGGGGGAGGGCTAAGATCGGAGACCCAGTACTTC.

The chain joins TRBV2 to TRBJ2-2; the D gene is possibly TRBD1 (5 bases). Germline loops: CDR1 SNHLY, CDR2 FYNNEI. The CDR3 length is 19 residues. V lost 5 bases and J lost 1, with 23 bases in between. CDR3 residues: CASSRPLTGATQNTGELFF. Written as DNA, the CDR3 is TGTGCCAGCAGTCGGCCTCTCACAGGAGCCACTCAGAACACCGGGGAGCTGTTTTTT.

This clone was seen ten or more times. The chain joins TRBV2 to TRBJ1-5; 8 nucleotides match TRBD1. J lost 8 bases, V lost 3 bases, and 9 bases had no gene match. The CDR3 is made up of 15 amino acids. Germline CDR1 is SNHLY and CDR2 is FYNNEI. The CDR3 DNA is TGTGCCAGCAGTGAGGGACAGGATGAGCTGGAGCCCCAGCATTTT. Protein sequence: CASSEGQDELEPQHF.

This clone was observed at least ten times. V gene TRBV19 combines with J gene TRBJ2-7, with D possibly TRBD1 on 6 matching bases. Trimming shortened V by 10 bases and J by 2 bases, and 18 bases separated the two germline ends. Germline V gene sequence: CDR1 LNHDA, CDR2 SQIVND (reference sequence). The length of the CDR3 is 14 residues. The CDR3 loop reads CATKNRVGPYEQYF. Written as DNA, the CDR3 is TGTGCCACCAAGAACAGGGTGGGACCCTACGAGCAGTACTTC.

This clone came up many times. Other nucleotide sequences in the sample specify the same CDR3. The chain employs TRBV7-3 and TRBJ2-1; 16 nucleotides align to TRBD2. Germline V gives CDR1 SGHTA, CDR2 FQGTGA. CDR3 length equals 15 residues. The V and J ends lost 5 bases and 7 bases, in that order; junction bases with no gene match: 2. The CDR3, as DNA: TGTGCCAGCAGCCCGGGACTAGCGGGAGGGAATGAGCAGTTCTTC. The encoded protein is CASSPGLAGGNEQFF.

Turning to this clone: Germline is not matched at one junction end, which may reflect a read error. The rearrangement links TRBV20-1 to TRBJ2-3; 10 positions agree with TRBD2. CDR1 is DFQATT and CDR2 is SNEGSKA in the germline V gene (reference sequence). The CDR3 is made up of 16 amino acids. The CDR3 DNA is TGCAGTGCTAGAGGGGCTAGCGGGGGCCACACAGATATGCAGTATTTT. It codes for CSARGASGGHTDMQYF.